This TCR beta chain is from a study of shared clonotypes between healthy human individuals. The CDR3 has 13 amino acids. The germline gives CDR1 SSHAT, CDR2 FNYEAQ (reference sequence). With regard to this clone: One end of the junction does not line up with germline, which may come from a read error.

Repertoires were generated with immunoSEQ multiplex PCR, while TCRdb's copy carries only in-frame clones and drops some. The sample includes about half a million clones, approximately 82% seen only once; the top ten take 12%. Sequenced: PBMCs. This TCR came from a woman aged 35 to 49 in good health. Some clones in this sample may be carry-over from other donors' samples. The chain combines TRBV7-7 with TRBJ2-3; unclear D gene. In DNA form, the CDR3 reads TGTGCTAGCAGCTTCCAAATAGCAGATACGCAGTATTTT. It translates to CASSFQIADTQYF.